This TCR beta chain was found in a study of shared clonotypes between healthy human individuals. V was shortened by 5 bases and J by 0 bases, with 5 bases between the two germline ends. The CDR3 spans 13 residues. Germline lookup yields CDR1 KGHSH and CDR2 LQKENI. CD8 cells classed as naive were CD45RO-negative and positively selected for CCR7, excluding terminally differentiated effector memory CD45RA+ cells. Produced via immunoSEQ multiplex PCR; TCRdb's table is partial and in-frame only. This table holds roughly 2.1 million clones, 93% found once. The chain is built from TRBV18 and TRBJ1-3; D uncertain. The sequence was collected from a young man in good health. Some clones in this sample may be carry-over from other donors' samples. Specimen: naive CD8+ T cells from PBMCs. The CDR3 region is CASSFGSGNTIYF. The CDR3 nucleotides are TGTGCCAGCTCATTTGGCTCTGGAAACACCATATATTTT.